The rows below give T cell receptor beta chains drawn from one sample of a study of T cell responses to AZD1222 COVID-19 vaccine. This table comes from immunoSEQ multiplex PCR, and its TCRdb copy is limited to in-frame clones, with some not included. Of 110,000 or so clones in the sample, about 88% are singletons; the top ten hold around a sixth. Sample: peripheral blood, taken on day 0 of AZD1222 vaccination. These receptors originate from an adult in good health. CDR3s include the opening cysteine and the closing phenylalanine or tryptophan. The order of the fields is V gene, J gene, clone size, D gene, CDR3 protein, CDR3 DNA. A D gene is named only where the DNA matches it firmly. The size entry is marked missing in some rows and otherwise reads once, few, many or a size class.

V: TRBV7-9; J: TRBJ1-4; size: .; D: .; CDR3: CASSLKWNYEKLFF; DNA: TGTGCCAGCAGCTTAAAATGGAATTATGAAAAACTGTTTTTT
V: TRBV24-1; J: TRBJ2-2; size: .; D: TRBD1; CDR3: CATSGTGNTGELFF; DNA: TGTGCCACCTCCGGGACAGGGAACACCGGGGAGCTGTTTTTT
V: TRBV6-2/TRBV6-3; J: TRBJ1-2; size: .; D: .; CDR3: CASSLRQVANYGYTF; DNA: TGTGCCAGCAGTTTACGGCAGGTGGCTAACTATGGCTACACCTTC
V: TRBV28; J: TRBJ1-5; size: .; D: TRBD1; CDR3: CASSSPGTGRQPQHF; DNA: TGTGCCAGCAGTTCACCCGGGACAGGGCGGCAGCCCCAGCATTTT
V: TRBV23-1; J: TRBJ1-5; size: once; D: .; CDR3: CASSHSREQPQHF; DNA: TGCGCCAGCAGTCATAGTAGGGAACAGCCCCAGCATTTT
V: TRBV4-1; J: TRBJ2-3; size: .; D: TRBD1; CDR3: CASSPGQGSVTDTQYF; DNA: TGCGCCAGCAGCCCGGGACAGGGGAGCGTAACAGATACGCAGTATTTT
V: TRBV27; J: TRBJ2-7; size: .; D: .; CDR3: CASRVFAGQTYEQYF; DNA: TGTGCCAGCAGGGTCTTTGCGGGACAGACCTACGAGCAGTACTTC
V: TRBV5-4; J: TRBJ1-1; size: .; D: .; CDR3: CASSLAKGGNTEAFF; DNA: TGTGCCAGCAGCTTGGCCAAGGGGGGGAACACTGAAGCTTTCTTT
V: TRBV19; J: TRBJ2-3; size: .; D: TRBD2; CDR3: CASSLAGLAEDTQYF; DNA: TGTGCCAGTTCTCTCGCGGGACTAGCGGAAGATACGCAGTATTTT
V: TRBV5-1; J: TRBJ2-4; size: .; D: .; CDR3: CASSQGNIQYF; DNA: TGCGCCAGCAGCCAGGGTAACATTCAGTACTTC
V: TRBV27; J: TRBJ1-1; size: .; D: .; CDR3: CASSFSGATGSEAFF; DNA: TGTGCCAGCAGTTTCTCAGGGGCAACAGGGAGCGAAGCTTTCTTT
V: TRBV5-4; J: TRBJ2-5; size: .; D: .; CDR3: CASSIEETQYF; DNA: TGTGCCAGCAGCATAGAGGAGACCCAGTACTTC
V: TRBV19; J: TRBJ1-1; size: .; D: .; CDR3: CASRWDTTNTEAFF; DNA: TGTGCCAGTAGATGGGACACTACGAACACTGAAGCTTTCTTT
V: TRBV5-4; J: TRBJ2-2; size: .; D: .; CDR3: CASSRQVNTGELFF; DNA: TGTGCCAGCAGCAGACAGGTGAACACCGGGGAGCTGTTTTTT
V: TRBV5-1; J: TRBJ1-1; size: .; D: .; CDR3: CASSLEGPEAFF; DNA: TGCGCCAGCAGCTTGGAAGGTCCTGAAGCTTTCTTT
V: TRBV2; J: TRBJ1-4; size: .; D: .; CDR3: CASGQPETNEKLFF; DNA: TGTGCCAGCGGCCAGCCGGAGACTAATGAAAAACTGTTTTTT
V: TRBV5-1; J: TRBJ1-4; size: .; D: .; CDR3: CASSDSAANEKLFF; DNA: TGCGCCAGCTCAGACAGCGCCGCGAATGAAAAACTGTTTTTT
V: TRBV5-1; J: TRBJ2-1; size: .; D: TRBD1; CDR3: CASSSSDRGWNEQFF; DNA: TGCGCCAGCAGCTCCTCGGACAGGGGGTGGAATGAGCAGTTCTTC
V: TRBV5-6; J: TRBJ1-2; size: .; D: TRBD1; CDR3: CASSWGDRGLHGYTF; DNA: TGTGCCAGCAGCTGGGGGGACAGGGGGCTGCATGGCTACACCTTC
V: TRBV10-2; J: TRBJ2-1; size: .; D: TRBD2; CDR3: CASSERPGLAGGLSYNEQFF; DNA: TGCGCCAGCAGTGAGAGGCCGGGACTAGCGGGGGGGCTTTCCTACAATGAGCAGTTCTTC
V: TRBV19; J: TRBJ2-2; size: .; D: TRBD1; CDR3: CATSDRGRTGELFF; DNA: TGTGCCACATCAGACAGGGGTAGAACCGGGGAGCTGTTTTTT
V: TRBV30; J: TRBJ1-4; size: .; D: .; CDR3: CAWCEGTNEKLFF; DNA: TGTGCCTGGTGTGAGGGAACTAATGAAAAACTGTTTTTT
V: TRBV5-1; J: TRBJ1-1; size: .; D: .; CDR3: CASSWGWGSMNTEAFF; DNA: TGCGCCAGCAGCTGGGGTTGGGGATCTATGAACACTGAAGCTTTCTTT
V: TRBV7-3; J: TRBJ2-3; size: .; D: .; CDR3: CASSLGPGGTQYF; DNA: TGTGCCAGCAGCTTAGGGCCAGGCGGTACGCAGTATTTT
V: TRBV7-3; J: TRBJ1-4; size: once; D: .; CDR3: CASSPGQSTNEKLFF; DNA: TGTGCCAGCAGTCCCGGGCAGTCTACTAATGAAAAACTGTTTTTT
V: TRBV4-3; J: TRBJ1-2; size: .; D: .; CDR3: CASSQEVSGGGYGYTF; DNA: TGCGCCAGCAGCCAAGAGGTCTCTGGGGGCGGCTATGGCTACACCTTC
V: TRBV6-2/TRBV6-3; J: TRBJ1-1; size: once; D: .; CDR3: CASSPVLNTEAFF; DNA: TGTGCCAGCAGCCCCGTCCTGAACACTGAAGCTTTCTTT
V: TRBV7-2; J: TRBJ1-3; size: .; D: .; CDR3: CASSLAPGSPGNTIYF; DNA: TGTGCCAGCAGCTTAGCGCCAGGGTCTCCGGGAAACACCATATATTTT
V: TRBV28; J: TRBJ2-7; size: once; D: .; CDR3: CASSPWAYEQYF; DNA: TGTGCCAGCAGTCCATGGGCCTACGAGCAGTACTTC
V: TRBV21-1; J: TRBJ1-4; size: once; D: .; CDR3: CASSKYSQGKGANEKLFF; DNA: TGTGCCAGCAGCAAATACTCTCAGGGTAAGGGAGCTAATGAAAAACTGTTTTTT
V: TRBV11-1; J: TRBJ2-7; size: .; D: TRBD2; CDR3: CASSAGTSGSYEQYF; DNA: TGTGCCAGCAGCGCCGGGACTAGCGGATCCTACGAGCAGTACTTC
V: TRBV10-3; J: TRBJ1-6; size: .; D: .; CDR3: CAIRPGSYNSPLHF; DNA: TGTGCCATCAGGCCGGGCAGCTATAATTCACCCCTCCACTTT
V: TRBV5-5; J: TRBJ1-6; size: .; D: TRBD1; CDR3: CASSFTGDSPLHF; DNA: TGTGCCAGCAGCTTTACAGGGGATTCACCCCTCCACTTT
V: TRBV9; J: TRBJ2-2; size: .; D: TRBD1; CDR3: CASSVATVGQGIGELFF; DNA: TGTGCCAGCAGCGTAGCTACTGTAGGACAGGGGATCGGGGAGCTGTTTTTT
V: TRBV24-1; J: TRBJ1-2; size: .; D: .; CDR3: CATSEGFGSGYTF; DNA: TGTGCCACCAGTGAGGGGTTTGGCTCAGGCTACACCTTC
V: TRBV28; J: TRBJ1-4; size: .; D: .; CDR3: CASSTGTKDEKLFF; DNA: TGTGCCAGCAGTACCGGGACTAAGGATGAAAAACTGTTTTTT
V: TRBV18; J: TRBJ2-1; size: .; D: .; CDR3: CASSPSGDEQFF; DNA: TGTGCCAGCTCACCCAGCGGCGATGAGCAGTTCTTC
V: TRBV7-9; J: TRBJ2-3; size: once; D: .; CDR3: CASSLGTATPFGTDTQYF; DNA: TGTGCCAGCAGCTTAGGGACAGCCACCCCGTTTGGCACAGATACGCAGTATTTT
V: TRBV11-1; J: TRBJ2-7; size: .; D: TRBD2; CDR3: CASSPTSGFSYEQYF; DNA: TGTGCCAGCAGCCCAACTAGCGGGTTCTCCTACGAGCAGTACTTC
V: TRBV28; J: TRBJ1-2; size: .; D: .; CDR3: CATSWTNLYGYTF; DNA: TGTGCCACCTCCTGGACCAATCTTTATGGCTACACCTTC
V: TRBV6-5; J: TRBJ1-1; size: .; D: TRBD1; CDR3: CASSYIGQGPTEAFF; DNA: TGTGCCAGCAGTTACATCGGACAGGGTCCCACTGAAGCTTTCTTT
V: TRBV7-3; J: TRBJ2-4; size: .; D: .; CDR3: CASSLQRGDIQYF; DNA: TGTGCCAGCAGCCTACAAAGGGGGGACATTCAGTACTTC
V: TRBV6-5; J: TRBJ1-1; size: .; D: .; CDR3: CASSYSRRAEAFF; DNA: TGTGCCAGCAGTTACTCTAGACGGGCTGAAGCTTTCTTT
V: TRBV7-2; J: TRBJ1-4; size: .; D: TRBD1; CDR3: CASSLTRGGVGEKLFF; DNA: TGTGCCAGCAGCTTAACCAGGGGGGGTGTAGGCGAAAAACTGTTTTTT
V: TRBV27; J: TRBJ2-7; size: .; D: TRBD2; CDR3: CASSFFPGPQRGASYEQYF; DNA: TGTGCCAGCAGTTTTTTCCCCGGCCCACAGCGGGGGGCCTCCTACGAGCAGTACTTC
V: TRBV6-1; J: TRBJ2-2; size: .; D: TRBD1; CDR3: CASSARGYTGELFF; DNA: TGTGCCAGCAGTGCCAGGGGGTACACCGGGGAGCTGTTTTTT
V: TRBV29-1; J: TRBJ2-5; size: .; D: .; CDR3: CSVEGRDQETQYF; DNA: TGCAGCGTTGAAGGCAGGGACCAAGAGACCCAGTACTTC
V: TRBV9; J: TRBJ1-3; size: .; D: TRBD1; CDR3: CAPRGHGNTIYF; DNA: TGTGCCCCCAGGGGGCATGGAAACACCATATATTTT
V: TRBV11-2; J: TRBJ1-2; size: .; D: .; CDR3: CASSLSTTWNGYTF; DNA: TGTGCCAGCAGCTTAAGTACCACATGGAATGGCTACACCTTC
V: TRBV24-1; J: TRBJ2-6; size: .; D: .; CDR3: CATSDSASGANVLTF; DNA: TGTGCCACCAGTGATTCCGCGTCTGGGGCCAACGTCCTGACTTTC
V: TRBV19; J: TRBJ2-3; size: .; D: TRBD2; CDR3: CASSPTSGVRSDTQYF; DNA: TGTGCCAGTAGTCCAACTAGCGGGGTGAGGTCAGATACGCAGTATTTT
V: TRBV7-9; J: TRBJ2-5; size: .; D: .; CDR3: CASSPRDKTETQYF; DNA: TGTGCCAGCAGCCCCCGGGACAAGACTGAGACCCAGTACTTC
V: TRBV5-4; J: TRBJ2-7; size: .; D: .; CDR3: CASSLGASGLDYEQYF; DNA: TGTGCCAGCAGCTTGGGGGCGTCTGGACTCGATTACGAGCAGTACTTC
V: TRBV11-2; J: TRBJ2-5; size: once; D: .; CDR3: CASSLDRAVYQETQYF; DNA: TGTGCCAGCAGCTTAGATCGGGCCGTCTACCAAGAGACCCAGTACTTC
V: TRBV28; J: TRBJ2-1; size: .; D: TRBD2; CDR3: CASSSSGTSGLNEQFF; DNA: TGTGCCAGCAGTTCCTCGGGGACTAGCGGGCTCAATGAGCAGTTCTTC
V: TRBV6-5; J: TRBJ1-2; size: .; D: .; CDR3: CASSLHIGYGYTF; DNA: TGTGCCAGCAGTTTGCACATTGGCTATGGCTACACCTTC
V: TRBV19; J: TRBJ2-1; size: once; D: .; CDR3: CASSIDGQEQFF; DNA: TGTGCCAGTAGTATAGATGGCCAAGAGCAGTTCTTC